The 23 T cell receptor beta chains below all came from one sample that was sequenced in a study of cytomegalovirus exposure and HLA in healthy donors. The PCR contained 60 Vbeta and 13 Jbeta primers. The method was immunoSEQ multiplex PCR; TCRdb's version includes in-frame clones alone and lacks a portion of them. The repertoire holds a few hundred thousand clones, with over 75% as singletons. The source material was PBMCs. These receptor sequences come from a woman aged 30 to 39 in good health and CMV-seronegative.

The chain recombines TRBV2 with TRBJ2-1, with a tentative D call TRBD2 (6 bases). The CDR3 consists of 14 residues. Trimming pared 6 bases from V and 2 bases from J, leaving 11 bases between. The V gene's germline CDR1 is SNHLY and CDR2 FYNNEI. The CDR3 reads CASRSAGTYNEQFF. CDR3 DNA: TGTGCCAGCAGGTCCGCGGGAACCTACAATGAGCAGTTCTTC.

This clone was found once. V gene TRBV7-2 combines with J gene TRBJ2-7, with TRBD2 as a possible D gene (6 bases). V was cut by 5 bases and J by 0 bases, with 8 bases left in between. Per the germline V gene, CDR1 is SGHTA and CDR2 is FQGNSA. CDR3 length: 13 amino acids. The CDR3 is CASSRDFSYEQYF. The CDR3 bases are TGTGCCAGCAGCCGGGACTTCTCCTACGAGCAGTACTTC. The full variable domain, its missing parts supplied by reference TRBV7-2 and TRBJ2-7, is GAGVSQSPSNKVTEKGKDVELRCDPISGHTALYWYRQSLGQGLEFLIYFQGNSAPDKSGLPSDRFSAERTGGSVSTLTIQRTQQEDSAVYLCASSRDFSYEQYFGPGTRLTVT.

This clone was counted a single time. CDR3 sequence (DNA): TGTGCCAGCAGCGGGACAGTAACCGGGGAGCTGTTTTTT. Its protein is CASSGTVTGELFF. V is TRBV9 and J is TRBJ2-2, with a weak D call TRBD1 (6 bases). This CDR3 is built from 13 residues. Germline CDR1 and CDR2: SGDLS and YYNGEE. The germline V and J ends were trimmed by 3 bases and 5 bases, with 8 bases remaining between them.

About this clone: One junction end does not reproduce the germline sequence, and a read error may be involved. The V call is TRBV27, the J call TRBJ1-2; D may be TRBD1 (6 bases). This CDR3 is built from 13 residues. The V gene's germline CDR1 is MNHEY and CDR2 SMNVEV (reference sequence). DNA for the CDR3: TGTGTCAGCAGTTTTAGGGGGAATTCGGGCTACACCTTC. Translation gives CVSSFRGNSGYTF.

V is TRBV5-1 and J is TRBJ1-2, with D possibly matching TRBD1 (5 bases). Germline CDR1 is SGHRS and CDR2 is YFSETQ. CDR3 length: 14 residues. V was pared by 7 bases and J by 2 bases, with 15 bases between. Here the CDR3 reads CASYLRDTNYGYTF. The CDR3 nucleotides are TGCGCCAGCTATCTCAGGGATACGAACTATGGCTACACCTTC.

The rearrangement uses TRBV5-6 and TRBJ2-7, with D possibly being TRBD1 (6 bases). This CDR3 has 15 amino acids. V lost 2 bases and J 4 bases, leaving 16 bases between the germline ends. The germline gives CDR1 SGHDT, CDR2 YYEEEE. The CDR3: CASSFPGTNTYEQYF. CDR3 coding DNA: TGTGCCAGCAGCTTCCCCGGGACAAATACTTACGAGCAGTACTTC.

The rearrangement links TRBV7-9 to TRBJ2-5; TRBD2 matches at 7 bases. V trimming: 3 bases; J trimming: 4 bases; junction bases outside the gene matches: 8. The CDR3 sequence is 15 residues long. CDR1 is SEHNR and CDR2 is FQNEAQ in the germline V gene (reference sequence). The CDR3 is CASSLLMGGGETQYF. The CDR3 bases are TGTGCCAGCAGCTTGTTGATGGGCGGGGGAGAGACCCAGTACTTC.

The chain recombines TRBV27 with TRBJ1-6; D unresolved. Germline V gene sequence: CDR1 MNHEY, CDR2 SMNVEV (reference sequence). V lost 5 bases, J lost 0 bases, and 14 bases lay in between. The CDR3 consists of 17 residues. CDR3 in amino acids: CASSISPKSSYNSPLHF. The CDR3 region has the DNA TGTGCCAGCAGTATTTCCCCCAAGAGCTCCTATAATTCACCCCTCCACTTT.

This clone showed up just once. This chain links TRBV5-1 with TRBJ1-1; 9 bases fit TRBD1. CDR1 is SGHRS, CDR2 YFSETQ, per germline. This CDR3 comprises 15 residues. V shed 0 bases and J 1 base; nucleotides not matched to a gene: 1. The CDR3 loop is CASSLGQGGNTEAFF. As DNA, the CDR3 is TGCGCCAGCAGCTTGGGACAGGGGGGGAACACTGAAGCTTTCTTT.

The gene calls are TRBV27 and TRBJ1-5; TRBD1 is a possible D gene (5 bases). Germline CDR1 MNHEY, CDR2 SMNVEV (reference sequence). The CDR3 sequence is 15 residues long. Trimming pared 5 bases from V and 3 bases from J, leaving 14 bases between. The chain's CDR3 is CASSKGSTFNQPQHF. Written as DNA, the CDR3 is TGTGCCAGCAGTAAGGGGTCCACTTTCAATCAGCCCCAGCATTTT.

V gene TRBV18 combines with J gene TRBJ1-2; 7 nucleotides align to TRBD1. Germline lookup yields CDR1 KGHSH and CDR2 LQKENI. V shed 3 bases and J 2 bases; nucleotides not matched to a gene: 6. The length of the CDR3 is 15 residues. The CDR3 here is CASSPTRQGNYGYTF. The CDR3 nucleotides are TGTGCCAGCTCACCTACTAGACAGGGAAACTATGGCTACACCTTC.

This chain joins TRBV7-2 and TRBJ2-7; D might be TRBD1 (6 bases). V was shortened by 5 bases and J by 3 bases, with 17 bases between the two germline ends. Looked up from germline, CDR1 is SGHTA and CDR2 is FQGNSA. There are 15 residues in the CDR3. CDR3 sequence (DNA): TGTGCCAGCAGCACCGCAGGGGACATAGGCTACGAGCAGTACTTC. Its translation is CASSTAGDIGYEQYF.

V usage is TRBV6-1 and J usage is TRBJ1-6; D perhaps matches TRBD1 (6 bases). CDR1 is MNHNS and CDR2 is SASEGT in the germline V gene. The V gene lost 7 bases and the J gene lost 6 bases, with 7 bases spanning the gap. This CDR3 has 12 amino acids. The CDR3 loop reads CASTQGNSPLHF. Here the CDR3 DNA reads TGTGCCAGCACACAGGGTAATTCACCCCTCCACTTT.

V gene TRBV29-1 combines with J gene TRBJ2-3, with D perhaps matching TRBD1 (6 bases). V lost 1 base to trimming and J lost 9 bases, with 11 bases between them. CDR3 length: 12 amino acids. Germline V gene lookup returns CDR1 SQVTM and CDR2 ANQGSEA. The chain's CDR3 is CSVEGGPRTQYF. CDR3 coding DNA: TGCAGCGTTGAAGGGGGGCCACGCACGCAGTATTTT.

V usage is TRBV7-9 and J usage is TRBJ1-2; D ambiguous. V lost 5 bases to trimming and J lost 4 bases, with 8 bases between them. The CDR3 is 12 amino acids. Looked up from germline, CDR1 is SEHNR and CDR2 is FQNEAQ (reference sequence). The CDR3 here is CASSLIAYGYTF. In DNA, the CDR3 is TGTGCCAGCAGCCTAATCGCCTATGGCTACACCTTC. The full variable domain, completed using reference TRBV7-9 and TRBJ1-2, is DTGVSQNPRHKITKRGQNVTFRCDPISEHNRLYWYRQTLGQGPEFLTYFQNEAQLEKSRLLSDRFSAERPKGSFSTLEIQRTEQGDSAMYLCASSLIAYGYTFGSGTRLTVV.

This chain's CDR3 is CAWIRTGYGYTF. DNA for the CDR3: TGTGCCTGGATACGAACAGGGTATGGCTACACCTTC. The chain couples TRBV30 to TRBJ1-2, with D tentatively TRBD1 (6 bases). Germline V gene sequence: CDR1 GTSNPN, CDR2 SVGIG (reference sequence). Between the trimmed V and J ends, which lost 4 bases and 5 bases, there was a span of 11 bases. The CDR3 extends over 12 amino acids.

There are a few counts of this clone. V gene TRBV5-1 combines with J gene TRBJ2-3; weak D call: TRBD2 (5 bases). The CDR3 is 15 residues long. Germline CDR1 reads SGHRS; CDR2 reads YFSETQ. Trimming removed 0 bases from V and 0 bases from J, with 8 bases in between. The CDR3 bases are TGCGCCAGCAGCTTGGGGCGGACTAGCACAGATACGCAGTATTTT. As protein: CASSLGRTSTDTQYF.

The rearrangement joins TRBV6-5 to TRBJ1-1, with a tentative D call TRBD1 (5 bases). The CDR3 is 14 amino acids. Germline-derived CDR1 and CDR2 are MNHEY and SVGAGI. With 2 bases removed from V and 1 base from J, the gap between germline ends came to 8 bases. In nucleotides, the CDR3 is TGTGCCAGCAGTTACCAGGGCCCGAACACTGAAGCTTTCTTT. Amino acids: CASSYQGPNTEAFF.

The CDR3 spells CASSLVGGGVEQYF. The CDR3, as DNA: TGCGCCAGCAGCTTGGTTGGGGGAGGGGTCGAGCAGTACTTC. This sequence joins TRBV5-1 and TRBJ2-7; 7 bases align to TRBD2. There are 14 residues in the CDR3. The germline gives CDR1 SGHRS, CDR2 YFSETQ. V was pared by 0 bases and J by 6 bases, with 6 bases of the junction left unmatched.

This clone was picked up a small number of times. This specimen includes other DNA sequences encoding the same CDR3. The CDR3 DNA sequence: TGCGCCAGCAGCTTAGTAGGACTAGCGGGACGACCAGATACGCAGTATTTT. It specifies CASSLVGLAGRPDTQYF. J is TRBJ2-3 and V is TRBV5-1; 12 nucleotides align to TRBD2. This CDR3 contains 17 residues. The V segment lost 2 bases and the J segment 4 bases; nucleotides outside the gene matches: 8. Germline V gives CDR1 SGHRS, CDR2 YFSETQ.

This clone came up a few times. The rearrangement links TRBV30 to TRBJ1-1; D gene ambiguous. CDR3 length equals 15 residues. V gave up 3 bases and J gave up 2 bases, with 16 bases separating them. Germline V gives CDR1 GTSNPN, CDR2 SVGIG (reference sequence). The CDR3 here is CAWRKFSGSNTEAFF. CDR3 in DNA: TGTGCCTGGAGAAAATTTTCCGGGTCCAACACTGAAGCTTTCTTT.

The rearrangement uses TRBV14 and TRBJ2-1; perhaps TRBD1 as D (6 bases). Trimming took 1 base from V and 4 from J, leaving 14 bases between them. Germline-derived CDR1 and CDR2 are SGHDN and FVKESK. The CDR3 extends over 16 amino acids. The CDR3 sequence: CASSQVSGGQYNEQFF. The DNA of the CDR3 is TGTGCCAGCAGCCAAGTCTCCGGCGGACAGTACAATGAGCAGTTCTTC.

The J gene is TRBJ1-2, the V gene TRBV7-9; a possible D gene is TRBD1 (6 bases). This CDR3 is 15 amino acids long. Germline V gives CDR1 SEHNR, CDR2 FQNEAQ (reference sequence). Trimming pared 3 bases from V and 7 bases from J, leaving 18 bases between. The CDR3 DNA sequence: TGTGCCAGCAGCTTGACAGGTCAGGGTTCGGGTGGCTACACCTTC. It is translated as CASSLTGQGSGGYTF.